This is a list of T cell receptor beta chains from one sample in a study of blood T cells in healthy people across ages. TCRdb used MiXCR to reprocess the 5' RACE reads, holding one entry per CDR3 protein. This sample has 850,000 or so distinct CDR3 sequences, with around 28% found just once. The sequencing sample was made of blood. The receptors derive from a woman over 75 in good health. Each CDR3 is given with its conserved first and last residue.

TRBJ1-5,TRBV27,CASSLPGRTQHF
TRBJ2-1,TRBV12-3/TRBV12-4,CASSARLAGSYNEQFF
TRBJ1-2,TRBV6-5,CASRNRQGIANYGYTF
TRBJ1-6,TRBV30,CAWSAVGNSPLHF
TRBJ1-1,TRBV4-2,CASSQGGARAFF
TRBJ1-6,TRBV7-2,CASSLVGTGAGNSPLHF
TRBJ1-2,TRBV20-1,CSAGFNYGYTF
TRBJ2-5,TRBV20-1,CSASTGAPGETQYF
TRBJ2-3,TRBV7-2,CASSPLAGTGSYTQYF
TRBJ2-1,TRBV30,CAWSRGRAGNNEQFF
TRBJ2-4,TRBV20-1,CSARSGSSGGLNIQYF
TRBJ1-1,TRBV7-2,CASSGQGSNTEAFF
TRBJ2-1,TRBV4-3,CASSQEGGAGTSGNNEQFF
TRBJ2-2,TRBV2,CASSEDGLLNTGELFF
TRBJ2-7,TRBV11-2,CASSLGGLLGEQYF
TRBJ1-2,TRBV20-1,CSARGAGGARRYGYTF
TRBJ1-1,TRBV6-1,CASNPDLLNTEAFF
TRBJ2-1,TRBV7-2,CASSVLPSVGEQFF
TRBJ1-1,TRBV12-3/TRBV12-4,CASSPGQERRNTEAFF
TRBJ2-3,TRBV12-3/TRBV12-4,CASSFRRVGADTQYF
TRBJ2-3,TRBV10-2,CASKRTAGGGTDTQYF
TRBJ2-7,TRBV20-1,CSARRAGEAGEQYF
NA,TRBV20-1,CSARDQRTVHHEQYF
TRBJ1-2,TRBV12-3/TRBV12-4,CASSSFGTLNYGYTF
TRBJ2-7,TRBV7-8,CASSLTVTGSYEQYF
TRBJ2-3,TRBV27,CASRGHNTDTQYF
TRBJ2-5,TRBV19,CASSIAGQQETQYF
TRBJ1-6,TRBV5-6,CASSTFGTAFNSPLHF
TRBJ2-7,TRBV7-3,CASSTGATGAQYF
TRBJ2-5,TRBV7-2,CASSLEPGWTQYF
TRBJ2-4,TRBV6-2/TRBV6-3,CASRRQGRNIRYF
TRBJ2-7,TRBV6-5,CASSYEGRGRVGYEQYF
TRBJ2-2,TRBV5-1,CASSFGGAGNTGELFF
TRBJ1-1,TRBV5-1,CASRNLNTEAFF
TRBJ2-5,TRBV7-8,CASSPAPFQETQYF
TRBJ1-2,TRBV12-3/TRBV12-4,CASSLGTFGYTF
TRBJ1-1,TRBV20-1,CSARSGQGWTEAFF
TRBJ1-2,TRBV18,CASSTQRYYGYTF
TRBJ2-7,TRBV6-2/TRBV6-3,CASSYGGDRVSGHYEQYF
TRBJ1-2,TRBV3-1,CASSQDRTGRPNYGYTF
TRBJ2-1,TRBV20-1,CRARQGLEQFF
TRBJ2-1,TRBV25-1,CASSERVAGGPKNEQFF
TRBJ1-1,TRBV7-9,CASSSLLLNTEAFF
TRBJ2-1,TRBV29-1,CSVNSRSYNERYF
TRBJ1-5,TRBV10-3,CAISESGRLRNQPQHF
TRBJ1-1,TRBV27,CASRIQGRNTEAFF
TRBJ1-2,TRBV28,CASSLGTGPISNYGCTF
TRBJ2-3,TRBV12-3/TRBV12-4,CASRARADTQYF
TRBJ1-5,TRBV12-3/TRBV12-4,CASSQSGGSNQPQHF
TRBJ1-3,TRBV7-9,CASSHSSGNTIYF
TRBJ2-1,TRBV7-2,CASSSRWGEETQFF
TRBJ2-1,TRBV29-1,CSVEAPSSPGQFF
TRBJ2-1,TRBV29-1,CSVDVTSGSSYNEQFF
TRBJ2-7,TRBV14,CASSQRDSSEQYF
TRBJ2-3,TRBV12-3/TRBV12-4,CADSLGVGADAQYF
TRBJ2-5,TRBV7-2,CASSLNHRPETQYF